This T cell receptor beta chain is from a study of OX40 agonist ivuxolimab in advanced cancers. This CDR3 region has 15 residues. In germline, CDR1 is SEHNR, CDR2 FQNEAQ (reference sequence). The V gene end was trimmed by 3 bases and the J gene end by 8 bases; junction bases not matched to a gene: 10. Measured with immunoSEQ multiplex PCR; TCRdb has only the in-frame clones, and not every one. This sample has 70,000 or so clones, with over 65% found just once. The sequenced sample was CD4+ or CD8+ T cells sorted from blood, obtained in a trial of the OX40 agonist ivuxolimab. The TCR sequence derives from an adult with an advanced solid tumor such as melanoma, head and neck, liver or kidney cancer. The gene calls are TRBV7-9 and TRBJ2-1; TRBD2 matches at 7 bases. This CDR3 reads CASSFGASGTDEQFF. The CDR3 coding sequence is TGTGCCAGCAGCTTCGGGGCCAGCGGGACCGATGAGCAGTTCTTC.